This TCR beta chain was identified during a study of sequential checkpoint blockade in melanoma. The protocol was immunoSEQ multiplex PCR, while the TCRdb copy is restricted to in-frame clones and leaves out a portion. The table records around 19,000 clones, roughly 82% of them present only once. Treatment specified: randomized to nivolumab then ipilimumab (arm A) or the reverse (arm B). DNA-damaging chemotherapy had not been given to any patient beforehand. This CDR3 is 19 amino acids long. Germline V gene lookup returns CDR1 MRHNA and CDR2 SNTAGT. J was trimmed by 1 base and V by 6 bases; bases with no gene match: 19.

This TCR derives from a human donor with melanoma. The chain carries TRBV6-4 and TRBJ1-1; 8 nucleotides agree with TRBD1. The sample here was CD8+ T cells sorted from blood (inferred from file names), taken from a patient given nivolumab and ipilimumab in sequence. CDR3 protein: CASRALGQVYEQGNTEAFF. CDR3 DNA sequence: TGTGCCAGCAGGGCCCTGGGACAGGTCTACGAACAGGGGAACACTGAAGCTTTCTTT.